This TCR beta chain was recorded in a study of blood T cell repertoires in COVID-19. The CDR3 is 15 amino acids. J gave up 3 bases and V 2 bases, and 2 bases lay outside the gene matches. CDR1 SGHRS and CDR2 YFSETQ come from the germline V gene. The protocol was immunoSEQ multiplex PCR, while the TCRdb copy is restricted to in-frame clones and leaves out a portion. The profile shows tens of thousands of clones, about 86% of them singletons. Material for sequencing was peripheral blood. V gene TRBV5-1 combines with J gene TRBJ2-6; 7 bases align to TRBD1. This receptor was identified in a man aged 60 to 69 with acute or convalescent COVID-19. The CDR3, as DNA: TGCGCCAGCAGCTTAACAGGGGATGGGGCCAACGTCCTGACTTTC. Translating it yields CASSLTGDGANVLTF.